The 26 T cell receptor beta chains listed next were all sequenced from one sample in a study of shared clonotypes between healthy human individuals. Profiled with immunoSEQ multiplex PCR; TCRdb holds only in-frame clones, not every one. The repertoire holds over a million clones, with approximately 98.5% as singletons. The sequencing sample was made of naive CD4+ T cells sorted from blood. Documented subset: CD45RA+ positively selected. The receptors come from a man younger than 45 in good health.

This sequence joins TRBV6-1 and TRBJ2-7; D is tentatively TRBD1 or TRBD2 (7 bases each). Germline V gives CDR1 MNHNS, CDR2 SASEGT. CDR3 size: 14 residues. V was trimmed by 10 bases and J by 2 bases, leaving 18 bases between them. The chain's CDR3 is CATRAQGGTYEQYF. DNA of the CDR3: TGTGCCACCCGTGCCCAGGGGGGGACCTACGAGCAGTACTTC.

The DNA of the CDR3 is TGTGCCAGCAGCTCATCGACTAGCGGGAACACAGATACGCAGTATTTT. Protein: CASSSSTSGNTDTQYF. The chain has TRBV5-4 and TRBJ2-3; 11 bases line up with TRBD2. The V and J ends lost 3 bases and 2 bases, in that order; junction bases with no gene match: 5. The CDR3 spans 16 residues. Per germline, CDR1 SGHNT and CDR2 YYREEE (reference sequence).

CDR3 sequence (DNA): TGTGCCAGCAGCCAGGGACACCCCTACAATGAGCAGTTCTTC. It codes for CASSQGHPYNEQFF. The chain recombines TRBV14 with TRBJ2-1; D is perhaps TRBD1 (6 bases). The CDR3 is made up of 14 amino acids. V was trimmed by 3 bases and J by 2 bases, leaving 8 bases between them. From germline, CDR1 is SGHDN and CDR2 FVKESK.

This chain joins TRBV5-1 and TRBJ2-7; TRBD1 aligns across 8 bases. The CDR3 loop spans 15 amino acids. V lost 1 base and J lost 6; bases outside the gene matches: 9. Germline-derived CDR1 and CDR2 are SGHRS and YFSETQ. This chain's CDR3 is CASSLLDRESGEQYF. The DNA of the CDR3 is TGCGCCAGCAGCTTGCTGGACAGGGAATCGGGCGAGCAGTACTTC. Looking up the rest from reference TRBV5-1 and TRBJ2-7 gives the full variable domain: KAGVTQTPRYLIKTRGQQVTLSCSPISGHRSVSWYQQTPGQGLQFLFEYFSETQRNKGNFPGRFSGRQFSNSRSEMNVSTLELGDSALYLCASSLLDRESGEQYFGPGTRLTVT.

This clone was seen just once. This sequence joins TRBV5-1 and TRBJ1-2; D gene uncertain. CDR3 length: 14 amino acids. From germline, CDR1 is SGHRS and CDR2 YFSETQ. The V and J ends lost 0 bases and 1 base respectively, with 7 bases between them. The CDR3 nucleotides are TGCGCCAGCAGCTTGGAACGGAATAACTATGGCTACACCTTC. It encodes CASSLERNNYGYTF.

This clone has just one count. The chain recombines TRBV2 with TRBJ2-5, with a possible D match to TRBD2 (5 bases). Germline V gives CDR1 SNHLY, CDR2 FYNNEI. This CDR3 is built from 14 residues. V lost 8 bases, J lost 2 bases, and 15 bases lay in between. The CDR3 protein is CASARLTGQETQYF. Written as DNA, the CDR3 is TGTGCCAGCGCCCGACTAACCGGACAAGAGACCCAGTACTTC.

This chain uses TRBV6-6 with TRBJ2-7, with D unclear. From germline, CDR1 is MNHNY and CDR2 SVGAGI (reference sequence). V dropped 4 bases and J dropped 6 bases, with 10 bases sitting between them. The length of the CDR3 is 12 residues. The CDR3 loop reads CASSSTPLEQYF. The CDR3 DNA follows: TGTGCCAGCAGTTCTACCCCACTCGAGCAGTACTTC.

The gene calls are TRBV6-5 and TRBJ2-7; TRBD1 might be the D (5 bases). The CDR3 has 13 amino acids. Trimming pared 3 bases from V and 2 bases from J, leaving 8 bases between. Germline V gene data show CDR1 as MNHEY and CDR2 as SVGAGI. CDR3 residues: CASSYQGPYEQYF. The CDR3 DNA reads TGTGCCAGCAGTTATCAGGGCCCCTACGAGCAGTACTTC.

This chain uses TRBV18 with TRBJ2-1; TRBD1 aligns across 8 bases. The CDR3 has 17 amino acids. Germline values: CDR1 KGHSH, CDR2 LQKENI. Trimming at V came to 2 bases and at J to 8 bases, leaving 14 bases not matched to a gene. CDR3 residues: CASSPGAGTGFSYEQFF. The CDR3 nucleotides read TGTGCCAGCTCACCAGGTGCCGGGACAGGTTTTTCCTATGAGCAGTTCTTC.

This rearrangement joins TRBV9 to TRBJ1-1; D may be TRBD1 (5 bases). This CDR3 has 14 amino acids. Germline CDR1 and CDR2: SGDLS and YYNGEE. Trimming took 0 bases from V and 4 from J, leaving 10 bases between them. The CDR3 here is CASSVGARGTEAFF. The CDR3 DNA reads as TGTGCCAGCAGCGTAGGGGCTAGGGGCACTGAAGCTTTCTTT.

CDR3 region: CASSLRESSYNEQFF. The CDR3 DNA reads as TGTGCCAGCAGCTTGCGGGAGTCCTCCTACAATGAGCAGTTCTTC. The chain links TRBV5-4 to TRBJ2-1, with a weak D call TRBD2 (6 bases). The ends were cut back, 1 base at V and 0 bases at J, with 8 bases in the middle. The germline V gene has CDR1 SGHNT and CDR2 YYREEE (reference sequence). This CDR3 spans 15 amino acids.

This chain links TRBV18 with TRBJ2-1, with TRBD2 matching 8 bases. V shed 1 base and J 6 bases; nucleotides not matched to a gene: 8. Germline values: CDR1 KGHSH, CDR2 LQKENI. CDR3 length: 16 amino acids. The CDR3 DNA reads TGTGCCAGCTCACCACGGTCGGGAGGGGCGGGCAATGAGCAGTTCTTC. Protein: CASSPRSGGAGNEQFF.

This clone has just one count. The chain couples TRBV25-1 to TRBJ2-1; D ambiguous. This CDR3 contains 17 residues. Germline loops: CDR1 MGHDK, CDR2 SYGVNS. V was shortened by 3 bases and J by 3 bases, with 18 bases between the two germline ends. CDR3 in amino acids: CASSDQRVPYRYNEQFF. The CDR3 region has the DNA TGTGCCAGCAGTGATCAAAGGGTGCCTTACCGCTACAATGAGCAGTTCTTC.

This clone showed up just once. In DNA, the CDR3 is TGCGCCAGCAGCTTTCAGAATATGTACAATGAGCAGTTCTTC. This codes for CASSFQNMYNEQFF. The rearrangement links TRBV5-1 to TRBJ2-1; D is undetermined. Germline V lookup: CDR1 SGHRS, CDR2 YFSETQ. This CDR3 region has 14 residues. The V and J ends lost 2 bases and 4 bases respectively, with 10 bases between them. Supplemented by reference TRBV5-1 and TRBJ2-1, the full variable domain reads KAGVTQTPRYLIKTRGQQVTLSCSPISGHRSVSWYQQTPGQGLQFLFEYFSETQRNKGNFPGRFSGRQFSNSRSEMNVSTLELGDSALYLCASSFQNMYNEQFFGPGTRLTVL.

In its sample, this clone was seen once. CDR3 sequence (DNA): TGTGCCAGCAGTTACTCGAACAGTGTCTCTGGAAACACCATATATTTT. It yields the protein CASSYSNSVSGNTIYF. V is TRBV6-6 and J is TRBJ1-3; D not certain. V was pared by 0 bases and J by 0 bases, with 9 bases between. The CDR3 has 16 amino acids. Per germline, CDR1 MNHNY and CDR2 SVGAGI (reference sequence).

The chain joins TRBV28 to TRBJ1-1, with D hard to call. Germline CDR1 MDHEN, CDR2 SYDVKM. With 6 bases removed from V and 6 bases from J, the gap between germline ends came to 11 bases. CDR3 length: 12 residues. CDR3 amino acids: CASSPLPAEAFF. For the CDR3, the DNA is TGTGCCAGCAGCCCTCTTCCAGCTGAAGCTTTCTTT.

V gene TRBV5-1 combines with J gene TRBJ2-1, with D maybe TRBD2 (5 bases). This CDR3 is 15 amino acids long. The ends were cut back, 4 bases at V and 9 bases at J, with 20 bases in the middle. The germline V gene has CDR1 SGHRS and CDR2 YFSETQ. In nucleotides, the CDR3 is TGCGCCAGCAGCCCGATGACATCGGGGATGGGTGAGCAGTTCTTC. Protein: CASSPMTSGMGEQFF.

The chain couples TRBV4-1 to TRBJ1-2; maybe TRBD1 (6 bases). The V gene lost 4 bases and the J gene lost 2 bases, with 11 bases spanning the gap. Germline values: CDR1 MGHRA, CDR2 YSYEKL. This CDR3 is built from 14 residues. The CDR3 spells CASSRQEVNYGYTF. The CDR3 region has the DNA TGCGCCAGCAGCCGACAGGAGGTAAACTATGGCTACACCTTC.

This chain connects TRBV19 to TRBJ2-3, with 7 bases identical to TRBD1. Trimming at V came to 10 bases and at J to 6 bases, leaving 7 bases not matched to a gene. CDR3 length equals 12 residues. The V gene's germline CDR1 is LNHDA and CDR2 SQIVND (reference sequence). This chain's CDR3 is CATTRGLDTQYF. DNA of the CDR3: TGTGCCACCACCAGGGGGTTGGATACGCAGTATTTT.

V and J are TRBV4-3 and TRBJ2-7, with D maybe TRBD2 (6 bases). Looked up from germline, CDR1 is LGHNA and CDR2 is YSLEER. V lost 2 bases and J 4 bases, leaving 15 bases between the germline ends. This CDR3 comprises 15 residues. For the CDR3, the DNA is TGCGCCAGCAGCCAACCGGGACTTCGCGGTTACGAGCAGTACTTC. Its translation: CASSQPGLRGYEQYF.

This clone appeared once. The chain employs TRBV6-1 and TRBJ2-5, with TRBD1 matching over 7 bases. V lost 6 bases, J lost 9 bases, and 7 bases stayed unmatched. CDR1 MNHNS and CDR2 SASEGT come from the germline V gene. The CDR3 spans 12 residues. CDR3 protein: CASREGAGAQYF. The CDR3, as DNA: TGTGCCAGCAGAGAGGGGGCTGGGGCCCAGTACTTC.

The rearrangement uses TRBV19 and TRBJ2-7; D unclear. The CDR3 has 14 residues. Trimming cost V 4 bases and J 3 bases, with 13 bases left between them. Germline CDR1 is LNHDA and CDR2 is SQIVND (reference sequence). The chain's CDR3 is CASSTFSSGYEQYF. Written as DNA, the CDR3 is TGTGCCAGTAGTACTTTCTCTTCAGGCTACGAGCAGTACTTC.

As concerns this clone: At the DNA level, this CDR3 is encoded by other sequences in the same sample as well. This rearrangement joins TRBV9 to TRBJ2-3, with unresolved D. CDR1 is SGDLS and CDR2 is YYNGEE in the germline V gene. Trimming took off 3 bases at V and 6 bases at J, with 5 bases between the two ends. The CDR3 loop spans 11 amino acids. The CDR3 loop is CASSAADTQYF. The CDR3 DNA reads as TGTGCCAGCAGCGCCGCTGATACGCAGTATTTT.

J is TRBJ1-2 and V is TRBV23-1; unclear D gene. TRBV23-1 is noted as an ORF with a role that remains uncertain. This CDR3 is 14 amino acids long. Between the trimmed V and J ends, which lost 6 bases and 0 bases, there was a span of 11 bases. The CDR3 DNA is TGCGCCAGCAGGCAGCTAAAAGCTAACTATGGCTACACCTTC. As protein: CASRQLKANYGYTF.

The V call is TRBV5-4, the J call TRBJ2-5; D is possibly TRBD2 (6 bases). Trimming shortened V by 0 bases and J by 13 bases, and 22 bases separated the two germline ends. The V gene's germline CDR1 is SGHNT and CDR2 YYREEE (reference sequence). The CDR3 covers 15 residues. The CDR3 DNA reads TGTGCCAGCAGCTTGGGGCGACACCGGACTACATTAATGTACTTC. Translated: CASSLGRHRTTLMYF.

The chain employs TRBV29-1 and TRBJ2-3; possibly TRBD2 for D (5 bases). The V end lost 4 bases, the J end lost 0 bases, and 8 bases lay between the germline ends. The CDR3 length is 13 residues. Germline V gene lookup returns CDR1 SQVTM and CDR2 ANQGSEA. CDR3 nucleotides: TGCAGCGTTGTGGGCGGGAGCACAGATACGCAGTATTTT. Translating gives CSVVGGSTDTQYF.